The entry below describes one T cell receptor beta chain. Its antigen is unknown. A second roughly 6 to 12 cycle PCR used barcoded and J-beta primers. Via MiXCR, TCRdb re-called the 5' RACE reads, giving one row per CDR3 protein. This sample carries approximately 770,000 distinct CDR3 sequences, nearly 60% of them seen once, and the ten largest clones take 20% to 25%. The entry originates in a study of blood T cells in healthy people across ages. General observations from the study: No conclusive comparison of naive versus antigen-experienced cells was possible with unsorted PBMCs.

Sequenced material: blood. This clonotype originated in a man aged 25 to 40 in good health.

The CDR3 coding sequence is TGTGCCAGCAGCTTCGCTACGGCAATAGCGGGAGTCGAGCAGTACTTC. This sequence encodes CASSFATAIAGVEQYF. This chain joins TRBV7-8 and TRBJ2-7; 9 positions agree with TRBD2. The trim removed 3 bases at V and 6 bases at J, leaving 12 bases unmatched. The CDR3 is 16 amino acids. CDR1 is SGHVS and CDR2 is FQNEAQ in the germline V gene.